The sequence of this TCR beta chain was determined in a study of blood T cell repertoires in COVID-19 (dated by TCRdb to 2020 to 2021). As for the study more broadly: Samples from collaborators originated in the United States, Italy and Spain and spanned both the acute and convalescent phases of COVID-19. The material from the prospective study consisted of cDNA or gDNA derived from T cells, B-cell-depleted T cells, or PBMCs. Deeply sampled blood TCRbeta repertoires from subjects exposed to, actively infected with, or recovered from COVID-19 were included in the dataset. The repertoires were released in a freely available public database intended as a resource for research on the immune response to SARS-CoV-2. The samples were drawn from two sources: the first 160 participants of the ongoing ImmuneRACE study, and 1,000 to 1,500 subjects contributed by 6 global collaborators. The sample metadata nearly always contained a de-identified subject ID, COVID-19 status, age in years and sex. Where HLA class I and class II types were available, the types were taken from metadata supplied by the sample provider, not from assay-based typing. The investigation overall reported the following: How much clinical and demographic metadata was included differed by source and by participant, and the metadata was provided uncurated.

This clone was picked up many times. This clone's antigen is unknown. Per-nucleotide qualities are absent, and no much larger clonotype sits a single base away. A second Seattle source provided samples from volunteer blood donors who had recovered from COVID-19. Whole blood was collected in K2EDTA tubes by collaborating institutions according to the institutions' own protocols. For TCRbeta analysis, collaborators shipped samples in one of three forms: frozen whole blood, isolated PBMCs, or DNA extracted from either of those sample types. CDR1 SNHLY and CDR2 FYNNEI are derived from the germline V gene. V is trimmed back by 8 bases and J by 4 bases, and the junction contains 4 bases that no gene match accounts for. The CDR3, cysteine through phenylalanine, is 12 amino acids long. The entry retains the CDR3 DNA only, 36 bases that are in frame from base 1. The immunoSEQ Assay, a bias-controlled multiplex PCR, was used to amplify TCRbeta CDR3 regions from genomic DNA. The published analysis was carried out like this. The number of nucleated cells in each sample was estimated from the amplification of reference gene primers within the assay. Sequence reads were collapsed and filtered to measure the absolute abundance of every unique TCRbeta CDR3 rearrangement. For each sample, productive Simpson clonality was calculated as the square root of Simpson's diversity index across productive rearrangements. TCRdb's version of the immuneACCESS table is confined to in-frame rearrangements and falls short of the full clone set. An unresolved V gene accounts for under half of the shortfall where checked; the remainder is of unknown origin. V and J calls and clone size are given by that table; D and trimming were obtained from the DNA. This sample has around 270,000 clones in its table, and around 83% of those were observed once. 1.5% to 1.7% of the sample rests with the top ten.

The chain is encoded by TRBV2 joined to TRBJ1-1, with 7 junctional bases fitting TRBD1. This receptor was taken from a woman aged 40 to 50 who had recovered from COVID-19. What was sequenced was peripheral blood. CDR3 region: CASWAGGTEAFF. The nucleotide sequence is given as TGTGCCAGCTGGGCAGGGGGCACTGAAGCTTTCTTT. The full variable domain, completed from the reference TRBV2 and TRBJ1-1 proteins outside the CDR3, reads EPEVTQTPSHQVTQMGQEVILRCVPISNHLYFYWYRQILGQKVEFLVSFYNNEISEKSEIFDDQFSVERPDGSNFTLKIRSTKLEDSAMYFCASWAGGTEAFFGQGTRLTVV.